Below are 19 T cell receptor beta chains sequenced from a single sample in a study of blood T cell repertoires in COVID-19. Assay: immunoSEQ multiplex PCR; the TCRdb copy retains only in-frame clones and omits some. The repertoire holds 150,000 or so clones, with less than 90% as singletons. Sequences were obtained from peripheral blood. These receptors originate from a woman in her seventies with acute or convalescent COVID-19.

The chain is built from TRBV5-6 and TRBJ2-1, with D maybe TRBD2 (5 bases). The V and J ends lost 1 base and 3 bases respectively, with 11 bases between them. Germline V lookup: CDR1 SGHDT, CDR2 YYEEEE. The CDR3 is made up of 15 amino acids. CDR3 sequence reads: CASSLPDRDYNEQFF. The CDR3 DNA follows: TGTGCCAGCAGCTTGCCCGACCGGGACTACAATGAGCAGTTCTTC. Filled out from reference TRBV5-6 and TRBJ2-1, the complete variable domain reads DAGVTQSPTHLIKTRGQQVTLRCSPKSGHDTVSWYQQALGQGPQFIFQYYEEEERQRGNFPDRFSGHQFPNYSSELNVNALLLGDSALYLCASSLPDRDYNEQFFGPGTRLTVL.

V usage is TRBV5-4 and J usage is TRBJ1-1; 9 nucleotides agree with TRBD1. The CDR3 spans 14 residues. V shed 4 bases, J shed 5 bases, and the junction held 6 bases outside the gene matches. Germline V gene sequence: CDR1 SGHNT, CDR2 YYREEE (reference sequence). The CDR3 DNA is TGTGCCAGCAGCGACCGGGACAGGGAAACTGAAGCTTTCTTT. It encodes CASSDRDRETEAFF.

The chain couples TRBV27 to TRBJ2-1, with 11 bases aligning to TRBD1. J gave up 3 bases and V 4 bases, and 5 bases lay outside the gene matches. Germline V gene lookup returns CDR1 MNHEY and CDR2 SMNVEV (reference sequence). This CDR3 is built from 16 residues. The CDR3 bases are TGTGCCAGCAGTTCCTACGGGACAGGGGGCTACAATGAGCAGTTCTTC. Translated, it gives CASSSYGTGGYNEQFF.

V gene TRBV10-1 combines with J gene TRBJ1-1, with D possibly being TRBD1 (5 bases). The V gene lost 0 bases and the J gene lost 5 bases, with 13 bases spanning the gap. The CDR3 totals 15 residues. Germline CDR1 WNHNN, CDR2 SYGVQD (reference sequence). The CDR3 DNA reads TGCGCCAGCAGTGAGTCCGGTAGGGAGGGGACTGAAGCTTTCTTT. Amino acids: CASSESGREGTEAFF.

The chain employs TRBV30 and TRBJ2-5; the match to TRBD2 covers 7 bases. In germline, CDR1 is GTSNPN, CDR2 SVGIG (reference sequence). The CDR3 spans 11 residues. V lost 4 bases, J lost 5 bases, and 1 base stayed unmatched. The CDR3 DNA reads as TGTGCCTGGACAGCGGGGGAGACCCAGTACTTC. Translating gives CAWTAGETQYF.

The rearrangement links TRBV27 to TRBJ2-1; perhaps TRBD2 as D (6 bases). V lost 6 bases and J 0 bases, leaving 12 bases between the germline ends. The CDR3 is 15 residues long. Germline CDR1 is MNHEY and CDR2 is SMNVEV (reference sequence). CDR3 amino acids: CASSQHGSSYNEQFF. CDR3 bases: TGTGCCAGCAGCCAGCACGGGAGCTCCTACAATGAGCAGTTCTTC.

This chain uses TRBV18 with TRBJ2-2; 7 positions agree with TRBD1. The CDR3 has 15 amino acids. V trimming: 2 bases; J trimming: 4 bases; junction bases outside the gene matches: 4. In germline, CDR1 is KGHSH, CDR2 LQKENI. DNA of the CDR3: TGTGCCAGCTCACCAGACAGGGTTGGCACCGGGGAGCTGTTTTTT. Protein product: CASSPDRVGTGELFF.

The V and J genes are TRBV6-6 and TRBJ1-1; TRBD1 matches 8 bases. The length of the CDR3 is 13 residues. The junction had 1 base not matched to a gene; V was cut back by 6 bases and J by 1 base. CDR1 and CDR2 (germline): MNHNY, SVGAGI (reference sequence). The CDR3 bases are TGTGCCAGCAGAGACAGGGGGAACACTGAAGCTTTCTTT. Its translation is CASRDRGNTEAFF.

The chain employs TRBV2 and TRBJ2-1; D may be TRBD2 (5 bases). The CDR3 runs to 13 residues. Germline values: CDR1 SNHLY, CDR2 FYNNEI. The V and J ends lost 11 bases and 2 bases respectively, with 13 bases between them. CDR3 protein: CACEGSTYNEQFF. CDR3 DNA sequence: TGTGCCTGCGAGGGCTCCACCTACAATGAGCAGTTCTTC. The variable domain in full, with the rest retrieved from reference TRBV2 and TRBJ2-1, is EPEVTQTPSHQVTQMGQEVILRCVPISNHLYFYWYRQILGQKVEFLVSFYNNEISEKSEIFDDQFSVERPDGSNFTLKIRSTKLEDSAMYFCACEGSTYNEQFFGPGTRLTVL.

This clone has a single count. The chain joins TRBV19 to TRBJ1-2, with 8 bases fitting TRBD1. The CDR3 spans 13 residues. The trim removed 4 bases at V and 8 bases at J, leaving 6 bases unmatched. Germline assignment: CDR1 LNHDA and CDR2 SQIVND (reference sequence). The CDR3 sequence: CASSTDRVGGYTF. The CDR3 nucleotides read TGTGCCAGTAGTACGGACAGGGTGGGCGGCTACACCTTC.

The V and J genes are TRBV19 and TRBJ1-6; 7 bases are a match to TRBD1. The CDR3 is made up of 15 amino acids. V shed 5 bases and J 10 bases; nucleotides not matched to a gene: 11. The V gene's germline CDR1 is LNHDA and CDR2 SQIVND (reference sequence). DNA for the CDR3: TGTGCCAGTAGTTCTGACAGGGCATCACGCTCACCCCTCCACTTT. It yields the protein CASSSDRASRSPLHF. Based on the CDR3 plus reference TRBV19 and TRBJ1-6, the full variable domain is DGGITQSPKYLFRKEGQNVTLSCEQNLNHDAMYWYRQDPGQGLRLIYYSQIVNDFQKGDIAEGYSVSREKKESFPLTVTSAQKNPTAFYLCASSSDRASRSPLHFGNGTRLTVT.

J is TRBJ1-1 and V is TRBV18, with TRBD1 matching 10 bases. V lost 6 bases and J lost 1; bases outside the gene matches: 5. The CDR3 sequence is 15 residues long. CDR1 is KGHSH, CDR2 LQKENI, per germline. CDR3: CASSSGTGANTEAFF. In DNA form, the CDR3 reads TGTGCCAGCTCGTCCGGGACAGGGGCGAACACTGAAGCTTTCTTT.

This clone was picked up one time. J is TRBJ1-6 and V is TRBV3-1 (or the pseudogene TRBV3-2); D remains unclear. This CDR3 spans 14 amino acids. With 1 base removed from V and 8 bases from J, the gap between germline ends came to 9 bases. CDR1 is LGHDT and CDR2 is YNNKEL in the germline V gene (reference sequence). CDR3 bases: TGTGCCAGCAGCCAAGTATGGGCCGATTCACCCCTCCACTTT. This sequence encodes CASSQVWADSPLHF.

V gene TRBV6-6 combines with J gene TRBJ1-4; D gene unclear. Germline CDR1 and CDR2: MNHNY and SVGAGI (reference sequence). V was trimmed by 3 bases and J by 0 bases, leaving 5 bases between them. CDR3 length: 14 residues. The CDR3 loop is CASSYSATNEKLFF. CDR3 nucleotides: TGTGCCAGCAGTTATTCTGCAACTAATGAAAAACTGTTTTTT.

The J gene is TRBJ1-5, the V gene TRBV5-8, with TRBD1 identical over 10 bases. The trim removed 4 bases at V and 2 bases at J, leaving 6 bases unmatched. The CDR3 loop spans 16 amino acids. Germline-derived CDR1 and CDR2 are SGHTS and YDEGEE. The CDR3 spells CASSRRQGAGNQPQHF. CDR3 DNA sequence: TGTGCCAGCAGCAGGAGACAGGGGGCGGGCAATCAGCCCCAGCATTTT.

The CDR3 region has the DNA TGTGCCAGCAGCCAAGAGGGAGCCTATGGCTACACCTTC. Translation: CASSQEGAYGYTF. The chain employs TRBV3-1 (or the pseudogene TRBV3-2) and TRBJ1-2; D is ambiguous. Germline V gives CDR1 LGHDT, CDR2 YNNKEL (reference sequence). V was cut by 0 bases and J by 4 bases, with 6 bases left in between. This CDR3 has 13 amino acids.

V is TRBV9 and J is TRBJ1-1; D might be TRBD1 (5 bases). Trimming removed 1 base at V and 8 bases at J, with 12 bases between. The CDR3 runs to 13 residues. Germline CDR1 reads SGDLS; CDR2 reads YYNGEE. DNA for the CDR3: TGTGCCAGCAGCGTACCCGGGACTGCCGAAGCTTTCTTT. Residues: CASSVPGTAEAFF. Drawing the rest from reference TRBV9 and TRBJ1-1, the complete variable domain is DSGVTQTPKHLITATGQRVTLRCSPRSGDLSVYWYQQSLDQGLQFLIQYYNGEERAKGNILERFSAQQFPDLHSELNLSSLELGDSALYFCASSVPGTAEAFFGQGTRLTVV.

V gene TRBV7-2 combines with J gene TRBJ1-1, with D possibly being TRBD1 (6 bases). The V end lost 2 bases, the J end lost 0 bases, and 7 bases lay between the germline ends. The V gene's germline CDR1 is SGHTA and CDR2 FQGNSA. The CDR3 totals 14 residues. The CDR3 here is CASSLTGMNTEAFF. For the CDR3, the DNA is TGTGCCAGCAGCTTAACAGGGATGAACACTGAAGCTTTCTTT.

The V gene is TRBV4-1, the J gene TRBJ2-5; TRBD1 is a possible D gene (5 bases). The V gene's germline CDR1 is MGHRA and CDR2 YSYEKL. Deletions cut 1 base from V and 4 bases from J, with 16 bases between. CDR3 size: 16 residues. As DNA, the CDR3 is TGCGCCAGCAGCCAAGCCCTCGGCCAGGGTAGAGAGACCCAGTACTTC. Translated: CASSQALGQGRETQYF.